This TCR beta chain came from a study of T-cell reconstitution after alpha-beta-depleted transplantation in children. This clonotype turned up a few times. V lost 7 bases to trimming and J lost 7 bases, with 20 bases between them. CDR1 and CDR2 (germline): MNHNS, SASEGT. The CDR3 length is 16 residues. The TCRbeta library incorporated unique molecular identifiers. MiXCR, applied by TCRdb to the PCR reads, yields one record per CDR3 protein. This table holds about 540,000 distinct CDR3 sequences, over 20% found once. The receptor was isolated from a boy younger than two with Wiskott-Aldrich syndrome, due to receive a stem cell transplant. This sample comprised PBMCs, obtained before TCRalphabeta/CD19-depleted stem cell transplant. The gene calls are TRBV6-1 and TRBJ1-6, with D possibly TRBD1 on 6 matching bases. The CDR3 spells CASTLRGRSVNSPLHF. DNA for the CDR3: TGTGCCAGCACTCTCAGGGGAAGGTCGGTAAATTCACCCCTCCACTTT.